Sequencing of this TCR beta chain was carried out in a study of PD-L1 blockade in urothelial cancer. Data came from immunoSEQ multiplex PCR; TCRdb stores just in-frame clones and leaves some out. The sample shows about 29,000 clones, around 87% of them seen only once. The clonotype comes from a man aged 45-65 years with urothelial cancer. The sample consisted of PBMCs, taken around atezolizumab (anti-PD-L1) treatment.

The DNA for the CDR3 is TGTGCCAGCAGCGCCAACCGACAGAGCACCGGGGAGCTGTTTTTT. This gives the protein CASSANRQSTGELFF. V usage is TRBV9 and J usage is TRBJ2-2; a weak D match, TRBD1 (5 bases). V was clipped by 3 bases and J by 4 bases, with 13 bases between them. CDR1 and CDR2 (germline): SGDLS, YYNGEE. This CDR3 is 15 amino acids long.